These 24 T cell receptor beta chains were sequenced from one sample in a study of STAT3 mutations in large granular lymphocyte leukemia. Study-wide points: At least one immunodominant TCR beta clonotype appeared in every T-cell large granular lymphocyte leukemia patient.

For these receptors, no antigen is known. Sequencing was performed with immunoSEQ multiplex PCR; in TCRdb, only in-frame clones are kept and a portion is missing. The sample has under 15,000 clones; over 85% are singletons. The sample comprised peripheral blood mononuclear cells. These receptor sequences come from a man aged 35 to 55 with T-cell large granular lymphocyte leukemia. Some clones in this sample may be carry-over from other donors' samples.

The V gene is TRBV7-9, the J gene TRBJ2-7, with D hard to call. This CDR3 spans 13 amino acids. The V and J ends lost 5 bases and 0 bases respectively, with 8 bases between them. Germline V gene lookup returns CDR1 SEHNR and CDR2 FQNEAQ (reference sequence). CDR3 residues: CASSPDTSYEQYF. CDR3 sequence (DNA): TGTGCCAGCAGCCCTGACACCTCCTACGAGCAGTACTTC.

The genes are TRBV2 and TRBJ2-7; 9 nucleotides align to TRBD1. This CDR3 contains 14 residues. The junction had 10 bases not matched to a gene; V was cut back by 8 bases and J by 5 bases. CDR1 is SNHLY, CDR2 FYNNEI, per germline. The CDR3 reads CASGTGTGPDEQYF. DNA for the CDR3: TGTGCCAGCGGGACCGGGACAGGGCCTGACGAGCAGTACTTC. Drawing the rest from reference TRBV2 and TRBJ2-7, the complete variable domain is EPEVTQTPSHQVTQMGQEVILRCVPISNHLYFYWYRQILGQKVEFLVSFYNNEISEKSEIFDDQFSVERPDGSNFTLKIRSTKLEDSAMYFCASGTGTGPDEQYFGPGTRLTVT.

The count of this clone is one. The chain links TRBV5-4 to TRBJ1-1, with D possibly matching TRBD1 (6 bases). This CDR3 is 13 amino acids long. From germline, CDR1 is SGHNT and CDR2 YYREEE (reference sequence). V was trimmed by 5 bases and J by 4 bases, leaving 12 bases between them. CDR3 loop: CASRITGSTEAFF. Here the CDR3 DNA reads TGTGCCAGCAGAATCACAGGGTCCACTGAAGCTTTCTTT.

V gene TRBV6-5 combines with J gene TRBJ1-1; no clear D. In germline, CDR1 is MNHEY, CDR2 SVGAGI. Trimming cost V 6 bases and J 0 bases, with 14 bases left between them. CDR3 length equals 15 residues. CDR3 protein: CASSTRTAMNTEAFF. In nucleotides, the CDR3 is TGTGCCAGCAGCACGCGGACTGCCATGAACACTGAAGCTTTCTTT.

This clone was observed once. This sequence joins TRBV6-5 and TRBJ1-2; no definite D call. In germline, CDR1 is MNHEY, CDR2 SVGAGI. V was shortened by 6 bases and J by 4 bases, with 6 bases between the two germline ends. CDR3 length equals 11 residues. Here the CDR3 reads CASSDPYGYTF. CDR3 sequence (DNA): TGTGCCAGCAGCGACCCCTATGGCTACACCTTC.

In this sample, this clone turned up a few times. The V call is TRBV12-5, the J call TRBJ2-3; a possible D gene is TRBD1 (6 bases). Trimming removed 9 bases from V and 0 bases from J, with 16 bases in between. The germline gives CDR1 LGHNT, CDR2 FRNRAP. This CDR3 comprises 15 residues. CDR3 residues: CARSGPGHSTDTQYF. CDR3 bases: TGTGCTAGATCAGGACCGGGACATAGCACAGATACGCAGTATTTT.

The chain joins TRBV6-1 to TRBJ1-1; D remains ambiguous. Germline CDR1 MNHNS, CDR2 SASEGT. The CDR3 has 11 residues. V lost 6 bases and J 0 bases, leaving 2 bases between the germline ends. The CDR3, as DNA: TGTGCCAGCAGAATGAACACTGAAGCTTTCTTT. Protein: CASRMNTEAFF.

This clone was found once. The chain links TRBV27 to TRBJ2-1; D is uncertain. V was clipped by 1 base and J by 0 bases, with 13 bases between them. The length of the CDR3 is 17 residues. From germline, CDR1 is MNHEY and CDR2 SMNVEV (reference sequence). The CDR3 sequence: CASSLWGGVSSYNEQFF. In DNA, the CDR3 is TGTGCCAGCAGTTTATGGGGTGGGGTGAGCTCCTACAATGAGCAGTTCTTC.

V usage is TRBV6-6 and J usage is TRBJ1-1; no firm D call. The CDR3 is 12 residues long. Germline CDR1 MNHNY, CDR2 SVGAGI (reference sequence). V lost 4 bases, J lost 0 bases, and 3 bases lay in between. The CDR3 spells CASSSVNTEAFF. DNA for the CDR3: TGTGCCAGCAGTTCCGTGAACACTGAAGCTTTCTTT.

The gene calls are TRBV5-8 and TRBJ2-6; 9 nucleotides align to TRBD2. V lost 0 bases and J lost 0; bases outside the gene matches: 4. This CDR3 region has 18 residues. In germline, CDR1 is SGHTS, CDR2 YDEGEE. The DNA for the CDR3 is TGTGCCAGCAGCTTGGGGACAGCGGGAGGCTCTGGGGCCAACGTCCTGACTTTC. Translated: CASSLGTAGGSGANVLTF.

This clone has just one count. The chain carries TRBV9 and TRBJ2-5; perhaps TRBD2 as D (6 bases). Trimming took 4 bases from V and 3 from J, leaving 16 bases between them. Germline V gives CDR1 SGDLS, CDR2 YYNGEE. The CDR3 length is 15 residues. This CDR3 reads CASSPQTSGEETQYF. The CDR3 nucleotides read TGTGCCAGCAGCCCTCAGACCTCGGGGGAAGAGACCCAGTACTTC.

J is TRBJ2-5 and V is TRBV6-6; either TRBD1 or TRBD2 may fit D (6 bases each). This CDR3 has 16 amino acids. Germline V gene data show CDR1 as MNHNY and CDR2 as SVGAGI (reference sequence). V lost 0 bases, J lost 1 base, and 12 bases lay in between. This CDR3 is CASSYSKGGSQETQYF. The DNA of the CDR3 is TGTGCCAGCAGTTACTCGAAAGGGGGGTCCCAAGAGACCCAGTACTTC.

The V gene is TRBV14, the J gene TRBJ1-1, with D maybe TRBD1 (5 bases). V was trimmed by 4 bases and J by 0 bases, leaving 12 bases between them. The CDR3 consists of 15 residues. Per the germline V gene, CDR1 is SGHDN and CDR2 is FVKESK. DNA for the CDR3: TGTGCCAGCAGCCGAGCCGGGGCCCTGAACACTGAAGCTTTCTTT. It codes for CASSRAGALNTEAFF.

The J gene is TRBJ1-1, the V gene TRBV5-8, with D possibly being TRBD1 (5 bases). The CDR3 loop spans 13 amino acids. V lost 2 bases to trimming and J lost 7 bases, with 12 bases between them. Looked up from germline, CDR1 is SGHTS and CDR2 is YDEGEE. The CDR3 DNA reads TGTGCCAGCAGCTTCCTTGGGGGGAATGAAGCTTTCTTT. This encodes CASSFLGGNEAFF. The whole variable domain, filled in from reference TRBV5-8 and TRBJ1-1, reads EAGVTQSPTHLIKTRGQQATLRCSPISGHTSVYWYQQALGLGLQFLLWYDEGEERNRGNFPPRFSGRQFPNYSSELNVNALELEDSALYLCASSFLGGNEAFFGQGTRLTVV.

The chain is built from TRBV7-9 and TRBJ1-5, with no clear D. Per the germline V gene, CDR1 is SEHNR and CDR2 is FQNEAQ (reference sequence). The CDR3 consists of 13 residues. The germline V and J ends were trimmed by 1 base and 0 bases, with 1 base remaining between them. In DNA form, the CDR3 reads TGTGCCAGCAGCTTAGATAGCAATCAGCCCCAGCATTTT. It yields the protein CASSLDSNQPQHF.

This clone was observed once. The gene calls are TRBV19 and TRBJ2-1, with 8 bases that match TRBD2. The length of the CDR3 is 17 residues. The ends lost 2 bases at V and 4 bases at J; junction bases unmatched: 10. The germline V gene has CDR1 LNHDA and CDR2 SQIVND (reference sequence). In DNA form, the CDR3 reads TGTGCCAGTAGTATAAGGGCCGCTAGCGGGTTTTACAATGAGCAGTTCTTC. Its protein product is CASSIRAASGFYNEQFF. Full variable domain (remainder filled in from reference TRBV19 and TRBJ2-1): DGGITQSPKYLFRKEGQNVTLSCEQNLNHDAMYWYRQDPGQGLRLIYYSQIVNDFQKGDIAEGYSVSREKKESFPLTVTSAQKNPTAFYLCASSIRAASGFYNEQFFGPGTRLTVL.

The CDR3 nucleotides read TGTGCCAGCAGCCGAACCAGGACTAACTCCTATAATTCACCCCTCCACTTT. It translates to CASSRTRTNSYNSPLHF. This sequence joins TRBV5-4 and TRBJ1-6; the D is unclear. The CDR3 contains 17 residues. Germline loops: CDR1 SGHNT, CDR2 YYREEE (reference sequence). V shed 4 bases and J shed 0 bases, with 14 bases lying between them.

The chain has TRBV28 and TRBJ2-7, with 10 nucleotides matching TRBD1. The J segment lost 0 bases and the V segment lost 5 bases, leaving 1 base of the junction unmatched. Germline V gives CDR1 MDHEN, CDR2 SYDVKM. The CDR3 is 14 residues long. CDR3 nucleotides: TGTGCCAGCAGTGGGACAGGGGCCTCCTACGAGCAGTACTTC. Residues: CASSGTGASYEQYF.

The chain joins TRBV14 to TRBJ1-1, with TRBD1 matching over 12 bases. The CDR3 runs 17 residues. Germline CDR1 and CDR2: SGHDN and FVKESK. The V segment lost 0 bases and the J segment 5 bases; nucleotides outside the gene matches: 7. Written as DNA, the CDR3 is TGTGCCAGCAGCCAAGATGGGGACAGGGGGCGGAGGACTGAAGCTTTCTTT. Translated: CASSQDGDRGRRTEAFF.

This clone was counted between two and nine times. The chain uses TRBV30 and TRBJ1-1; TRBD1 matches at 11 bases. The CDR3 is made up of 14 amino acids. Germline CDR1 is GTSNPN and CDR2 is SVGIG (reference sequence). Germline trimming cut 2 bases from V and 4 bases from J; bases unmatched to any gene: 3. The CDR3 sequence: CAWSWTGGFTEAFF. In nucleotides, the CDR3 is TGTGCCTGGAGTTGGACAGGGGGCTTCACTGAAGCTTTCTTT.

This clone showed up just a few times. This chain joins TRBV7-9 and TRBJ2-7; D not certain. This CDR3 is 12 amino acids long. CDR1 and CDR2 (germline): SEHNR, FQNEAQ (reference sequence). V was shortened by 3 bases and J by 6 bases, with 9 bases between the two germline ends. Written as DNA, the CDR3 is TGTGCCAGCAGCTTTGGAGACGGCGAGCAGTACTTC. Protein sequence: CASSFGDGEQYF.

V usage is TRBV25-1 and J usage is TRBJ2-3; 7 nucleotides agree with TRBD2. Germline-derived CDR1 and CDR2 are MGHDK and SYGVNS. CDR3 length: 15 amino acids. V was clipped by 8 bases and J by 4 bases; unmatched bases: 12. As DNA, the CDR3 is TGTGCCAGCGCACAAACTAGCGTCATCTCAGATACGCAGTATTTT. This gives the protein CASAQTSVISDTQYF.

The chain is built from TRBV7-9 and TRBJ2-3; 12 bases line up with TRBD2. Germline trimming cut 4 bases from V and 3 bases from J; bases unmatched to any gene: 5. The length of the CDR3 is 16 residues. Germline V lookup: CDR1 SEHNR, CDR2 FQNEAQ (reference sequence). The CDR3 bases are TGTGCCAGCAGCTCACGGACTAGCGGGGTGACAGATACGCAGTATTTT. It is translated as CASSSRTSGVTDTQYF.

The chain couples TRBV30 to TRBJ2-3; TRBD1 agrees at 7 bases. CDR3 length: 14 amino acids. From germline, CDR1 is GTSNPN and CDR2 SVGIG (reference sequence). V shed 5 bases and J 1 base; nucleotides not matched to a gene: 6. This CDR3 is CAWGRDRGTDTQYF. In DNA, the CDR3 is TGTGCCTGGGGCCGAGACAGGGGCACAGATACGCAGTATTTT.